The 2 T cell receptor beta chains below come from one sample, sequenced in a study of cytomegalovirus exposure and HLA in healthy donors. The study ran its PCR with 60 Vbeta and 13 Jbeta primers. Clones were read by immunoSEQ multiplex PCR, and TCRdb kept only the in-frame ones, dropping some. Here the sample spans around 170,000 clones, roughly three quarters being singletons. The sequencing sample was made of PBMCs. The receptors were gathered from a middle-aged woman in good health and CMV-seropositive.

V and J are TRBV30 and TRBJ1-6; D perhaps matches TRBD1 (6 bases). The V and J ends lost 3 bases and 3 bases respectively, with 12 bases between them. Germline lookup yields CDR1 GTSNPN and CDR2 SVGIG (reference sequence). This CDR3 has 15 amino acids. CDR3 loop: CAWSDQGIYNSPLHF. The CDR3 bases are TGTGCCTGGAGCGACCAGGGGATCTATAATTCACCCCTCCACTTT. Combining the CDR3 with reference TRBV30 and TRBJ1-6 gives the whole variable domain SQTIHQWPATLVQPVGSPLSLECTVEGTSNPNLYWYRQAAGRGLQLLFYSVGIGQISSEVPQNLSASRPQDRQFILSSKKLLLSDSGFYLCAWSDQGIYNSPLHFGNGTRLTVT.

This clone was observed a single time. This chain uses TRBV30 with TRBJ2-3; the match to TRBD2 covers 14 bases. The CDR3 loop spans 16 amino acids. J lost 3 bases, V lost 2 bases, and 4 bases had no gene match. CDR1 and CDR2 (germline): GTSNPN, SVGIG (reference sequence). The CDR3 DNA sequence: TGTGCCTGGAGTAAAGGACTAGCGGGGGGTACAGATACGCAGTATTTT. It yields the protein CAWSKGLAGGTDTQYF.